The 22 T cell receptor beta chains in this list originate from one sample, sequenced in a study of Ad26.COV2.S vaccination and SARS-CoV-2 variants. Treatment: around 19 received Ad26.COV2.S at low or high dose, single or two shots; several received placebo; per-sample allocation not given. After the first vaccine or placebo injection, samples were drawn on day 63. TCRdb's copy holds only in-frame clones and misses some; the assay was immunoSEQ multiplex PCR. The data hold some 340,000 clones, with 85% observed a single time. The starting material was peripheral blood, obtained in a trial of Ad26.COV2.S vaccine versus placebo. These TCRs come from a person between 18 and 60 years old who received the Ad26.COV2.S COVID-19 vaccine or a placebo.

The rearrangement links TRBV15 to TRBJ1-2; the D is unclear. V was clipped by 0 bases and J by 4 bases, with 6 bases between them. CDR3 length: 13 amino acids. Germline V gene lookup returns CDR1 LNHNV and CDR2 YYDKDF (reference sequence). CDR3 loop: CATSRDRLYGYTF. Written as DNA, the CDR3 is TGTGCCACCAGCAGAGACAGGCTCTATGGCTACACCTTC.

This rearrangement joins TRBV29-1 to TRBJ1-4; perhaps TRBD1 as D (6 bases). The V end lost 7 bases, the J end lost 6 bases, and 9 bases lay between the germline ends. The CDR3 is 11 residues long. CDR1 is SQVTM, CDR2 ANQGSEA, per germline. CDR3 nucleotide sequence: TGCAGCGGAGGGGGGTATGAAAAACTGTTTTTT. Amino acids: CSGGGYEKLFF.

The J gene is TRBJ1-1, the V gene TRBV7-2; no firm D call. The germline V and J ends were trimmed by 2 bases and 4 bases, with 11 bases remaining between them. Germline V gene data show CDR1 as SGHTA and CDR2 as FQGNSA. The CDR3 length is 14 residues. CDR3: CASSLLSGSTEAFF. DNA of the CDR3: TGTGCCAGCAGCTTATTATCGGGGTCCACTGAAGCTTTCTTT.

The chain couples TRBV11-2 to TRBJ1-1; possible D gene TRBD1, 5 bases. The CDR3 consists of 13 residues. V shed 0 bases and J shed 6 bases, with 8 bases lying between them. In germline, CDR1 is SGHAT, CDR2 FQNNGV. The CDR3 coding sequence is TGTGCCAGCAGCTTAGAAAGGGGAGCTGAAGCTTTCTTT. Translating gives CASSLERGAEAFF.

The V and J genes are TRBV24-1 and TRBJ2-1; the D gene is possibly TRBD2 (6 bases). The CDR3 runs to 18 residues. Germline V gene data show CDR1 as KGHDR and CDR2 as SFDVKD. The V and J ends lost 5 bases and 0 bases respectively, with 19 bases between them. Written as DNA, the CDR3 is TGTGCCACCAGTGGCCCTACTTCTGGGGGGAGCTCCTACAATGAGCAGTTCTTC. Amino acids: CATSGPTSGGSSYNEQFF.

V gene TRBV19 combines with J gene TRBJ1-5; 10 bases are a match to TRBD1. V shed 5 bases and J 1 base; nucleotides not matched to a gene: 5. This CDR3 contains 16 residues. Germline V gives CDR1 LNHDA, CDR2 SQIVND (reference sequence). CDR3 sequence: CASSPRDRGSNQPQHF. DNA of the CDR3: TGTGCCAGTAGTCCCCGGGACAGGGGAAGCAATCAGCCCCAGCATTTT.

DNA for the CDR3: TGTGCCAGCAGCTTAGCTCCTTTGGTACTGGCAGCTAGCACAGATACGCAGTATTTT. This gives the protein CASSLAPLVLAASTDTQYF. The chain links TRBV7-2 to TRBJ2-3, with D uncertain. V was clipped by 0 bases and J by 0 bases, with 19 bases between them. Germline V gene lookup returns CDR1 SGHTA and CDR2 FQGNSA. The CDR3 consists of 19 residues.

This clone was found a few times. This chain uses TRBV24-1 with TRBJ1-4, with 10 bases fitting TRBD1. J lost 6 bases, V lost 4 bases, and 7 bases had no gene match. CDR3 length: 16 residues. Germline V gives CDR1 KGHDR, CDR2 SFDVKD. The CDR3 nucleotides read TGTGCCACCAGTGACCCCACGACAGGGGGCGATGAAAAACTGTTTTTT. Protein product: CATSDPTTGGDEKLFF.

CDR3 residues: CASSTGQANTGELFF. The CDR3 bases are TGTGCCAGCAGCACGGGACAGGCGAACACCGGGGAGCTGTTTTTT. The chain recombines TRBV11-3 with TRBJ2-2, with TRBD1 matching 8 bases. Per germline, CDR1 SGHNT and CDR2 YENEEA. Trimming took 5 bases from V and 0 from J; bases not matched to a gene: 2. The CDR3 totals 15 residues.

The V call is TRBV3-1 (or the pseudogene TRBV3-2), the J call TRBJ1-1; the match to TRBD1 covers 10 bases. Per germline, CDR1 LGHDT and CDR2 YNNKEL (reference sequence). The CDR3 sequence is 15 residues long. Unmatched junction bases numbered 12, after V lost 4 bases and J lost 10 bases. The CDR3 reads CASSLWTGGYLVAFF. Written as DNA, the CDR3 is TGTGCCAGCAGCCTTTGGACAGGGGGTTATTTGGTAGCTTTCTTT.

J is TRBJ1-1 and V is TRBV12-3 or TRBV12-4; D gene ambiguous. The V end lost 1 base, the J end lost 3 bases, and 6 bases lay between the germline ends. The length of the CDR3 is 13 residues. The CDR3 region is CASSLGTHTEAFF. CDR3 DNA: TGTGCCAGCAGTTTAGGAACACACACTGAAGCTTTCTTT.

The genes are TRBV5-1 and TRBJ1-4; possibly TRBD1 for D (5 bases). The CDR3 has 14 amino acids. V was clipped by 4 bases and J by 4 bases, with 11 bases between them. Germline V lookup: CDR1 SGHRS, CDR2 YFSETQ. CDR3 residues: CASSHRDGNEKLFF. The CDR3, as DNA: TGCGCCAGCAGCCACCGGGACGGTAATGAAAAACTGTTTTTT.

V usage is TRBV6-6 and J usage is TRBJ2-7; 9 bases agree with TRBD1. The CDR3 covers 15 residues. Germline V lookup: CDR1 MNHNY, CDR2 SVGAGI (reference sequence). J was trimmed by 3 bases and V by 6 bases; bases with no gene match: 9. CDR3 DNA sequence: TGTGCCAGCAGAATCCGGGACAGGGATCGCTACGAGCAGTACTTC. It translates to CASRIRDRDRYEQYF.

The gene calls are TRBV7-9 and TRBJ2-7, with a weak D call TRBD2 (6 bases). CDR1 is SEHNR, CDR2 FQNEAQ, per germline (reference sequence). This CDR3 region has 13 residues. Trimming took off 4 bases at V and 1 base at J, with 8 bases between the two ends. In nucleotides, the CDR3 is TGTGCCAGCAGCTCGCGGGGTTCCTACGAGCAGTACTTC. The encoded protein is CASSSRGSYEQYF.

The V and J genes are TRBV5-4 and TRBJ2-5, with D tentatively TRBD1 (5 bases). CDR1 and CDR2 (germline): SGHNT, YYREEE (reference sequence). The CDR3 totals 13 residues. The V and J ends lost 4 bases and 4 bases respectively, with 11 bases between them. The CDR3 sequence: CASSQRTLETQYF. CDR3 nucleotides: TGTGCCAGCAGCCAAAGGACATTAGAGACCCAGTACTTC. The whole variable domain, remainder taken from reference TRBV5-4 and TRBJ2-5, is ETGVTQSPTHLIKTRGQQVTLRCSSQSGHNTVSWYQQALGQGPQFIFQYYREEENGRGNFPPRFSGLQFPNYSSELNVNALELDDSALYLCASSQRTLETQYFGPGTRLLVL.

The CDR3 DNA reads as TGTGCCAGCAGTTTACAGGGCCCAGGTCCCGAGCAGTACTTC. Its translation: CASSLQGPGPEQYF. The V gene is TRBV28, the J gene TRBJ2-7; a possible D gene is TRBD1 (5 bases). The V end lost 2 bases, the J end lost 6 bases, and 14 bases lay between the germline ends. CDR3 length: 14 residues. CDR1 is MDHEN and CDR2 is SYDVKM in the germline V gene.

This clone was seen just once. The J gene is TRBJ1-6, the V gene TRBV6-1; D may be TRBD1 (5 bases). The CDR3 loop spans 17 amino acids. CDR1 MNHNS and CDR2 SASEGT come from the germline V gene. Trimming stripped 4 bases from V and 7 bases from J, with 20 bases between. As DNA, the CDR3 is TGTGCCAGCAGTGGAGACGGGGGGGATTTATGGAATTCACCCCTCCACTTT. Translated, it gives CASSGDGGDLWNSPLHF.

The chain carries TRBV7-8 and TRBJ2-2; TRBD1 agrees at 8 bases. With V trimmed by 4 bases and J by 4 bases, 14 bases remained unmatched. CDR3 length: 18 amino acids. The germline CDR1 and CDR2 sequences are SGHVS and FQNEAQ. CDR3 sequence: CASSSTYRQGLRTGELFF. In DNA, the CDR3 is TGTGCCAGCAGCTCCACATACAGACAGGGGCTTCGCACCGGGGAGCTGTTTTTT.

This rearrangement joins TRBV7-8 to TRBJ1-4; no reliable D call. The CDR3 contains 11 residues. Deletions cut 5 bases from V and 6 bases from J, with 4 bases between. Germline CDR1 SGHVS, CDR2 FQNEAQ. In DNA, the CDR3 is TGTGCCAGCAGCCTGTATGAAAAACTGTTTTTT. It is translated as CASSLYEKLFF. The full variable domain, its missing parts supplied by reference TRBV7-8 and TRBJ1-4, is GAGVSQSPRYKVAKRGQDVALRCDPISGHVSLFWYQQALGQGPEFLTYFQNEAQLDKSGLPSDRFFAERPEGSVSTLKIQRTQQEDSAVYLCASSLYEKLFFGSGTQLSVL.

This sequence joins TRBV4-2 and TRBJ2-1; D uncertain. The CDR3 is 15 amino acids. CDR1 is LGHNA, CDR2 YNFKEQ, per germline. V was clipped by 0 bases and J by 8 bases, with 14 bases between them. The CDR3 DNA reads as TGTGCCAGCAGCCAAGAGGTGCTGAGGTATGATGAGCAGTTCTTC. Protein sequence: CASSQEVLRYDEQFF.

The chain is built from TRBV2 and TRBJ2-7; D ambiguous. V lost 4 bases to trimming and J lost 0 bases, with 10 bases between them. This CDR3 spans 14 amino acids. Per germline, CDR1 SNHLY and CDR2 FYNNEI. This CDR3 reads CASSVGGSSYEQYF. In nucleotides, the CDR3 is TGTGCCAGCAGTGTGGGCGGTTCCTCCTACGAGCAGTACTTC.

The CDR3 sequence is CASSPRGGAGEQYF. CDR3 in DNA: TGTGCCAGCAGTCCCCGCGGGGGGGCGGGTGAGCAGTACTTC. The chain recombines TRBV5-4 with TRBJ2-7; 9 bases match TRBD2. Per the germline V gene, CDR1 is SGHNT and CDR2 is YYREEE (reference sequence). The CDR3 loop spans 14 amino acids. V lost 5 bases and J lost 7; bases outside the gene matches: 10.